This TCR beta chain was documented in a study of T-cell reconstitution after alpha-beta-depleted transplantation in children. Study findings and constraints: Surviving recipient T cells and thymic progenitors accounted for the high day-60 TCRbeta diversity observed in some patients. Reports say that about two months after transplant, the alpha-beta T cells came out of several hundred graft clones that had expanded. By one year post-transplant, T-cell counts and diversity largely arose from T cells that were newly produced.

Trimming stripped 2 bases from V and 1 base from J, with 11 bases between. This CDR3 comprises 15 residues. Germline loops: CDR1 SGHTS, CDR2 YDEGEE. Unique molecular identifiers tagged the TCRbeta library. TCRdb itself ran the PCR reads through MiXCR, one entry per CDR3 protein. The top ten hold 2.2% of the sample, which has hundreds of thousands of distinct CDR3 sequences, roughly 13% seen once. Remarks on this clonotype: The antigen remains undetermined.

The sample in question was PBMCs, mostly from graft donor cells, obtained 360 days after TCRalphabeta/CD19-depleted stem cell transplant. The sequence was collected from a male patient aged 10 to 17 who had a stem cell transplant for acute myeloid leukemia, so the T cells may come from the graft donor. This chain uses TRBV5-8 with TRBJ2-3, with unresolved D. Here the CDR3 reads CASSFTMAGTDTQYF. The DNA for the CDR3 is TGTGCCAGCAGCTTCACAATGGCCGGCACAGATACGCAGTATTTT.